This TCR beta chain was recorded in a study of cytomegalovirus exposure and HLA in healthy donors. The study's findings and limits: Later analysis showed TCR association rates varying by HLA locus, highest for DRB1 and lowest for HLA-C. Later analysis indicated greater clonal expansion among HLA-associated TCR beta chains than among equally common other chains. Near-uniform donor sequencing depth was presumed by presence/absence analyses. In a later analysis, TCR beta V- and J-gene trimming was associated with a missense DCLRE1C variant.

The CDR3 runs to 14 residues. Germline values: CDR1 WSHSY, CDR2 SAAADI. V was shortened by 3 bases and J by 4 bases, with 12 bases between the two germline ends. A word on this clone: Its antigen is currently unknown.

PCR used 60 Vbeta primers and 13 Jbeta primers. TCRdb's table, derived via immunoSEQ multiplex PCR, lists solely in-frame clones and lacks some. Here the sample spans 150,000 to 200,000 clones, 68% being singletons. V and J are TRBV10-2 and TRBJ1-2, with D hard to call. This clonotype was obtained from a young woman in good health and CMV-seropositive. Material for sequencing was PBMCs. The CDR3 region is CASSDYRRTYGYTF. CDR3 DNA sequence: TGCGCCAGCAGTGATTACCGTAGAACCTATGGCTACACCTTC.